The present TCR beta chain was sequenced within a study of OX40 agonist ivuxolimab in advanced cancers. Study summary: Enrolled patients in dose escalation had cancers that were hepatocellular carcinoma, melanoma, renal cell or head and neck cancer. One hepatocellular carcinoma and two cutaneous melanoma patients partially responded.

Generated by immunoSEQ multiplex PCR, the TCRdb table keeps only in-frame clones and is missing some. The table shows approximately 23,000 clones, with over 75% occurring only once. Trimming took 1 base from V and 3 from J, leaving 13 bases between them. CDR3 length: 15 residues. In germline, CDR1 is MDHEN, CDR2 SYDVKM. The material sequenced was CD4+ or CD8+ T cells sorted from blood, taken in a trial of the OX40 agonist ivuxolimab. The chain couples TRBV28 to TRBJ2-7, with unresolved D. The origin of this receptor is an adult with an advanced solid tumor such as melanoma, head and neck, liver or kidney cancer. DNA of the CDR3: TGTGCCAGCAGTTTATATAATAATGGGGACTACGAGCAGTACTTC. Its protein is CASSLYNNGDYEQYF.